The rows below give T cell receptor beta chains drawn from one sample of a study of CD8+CD57+ T cells in acquired aplastic anemia. TCRdb reprocessed the reads via MiXCR and lists one record per CDR3 protein. Of about 40,000 distinct CDR3 sequences listed, over 55% are singletons. The sequencing input was sorted CD4+, CD8+, or CD8+CD57+ T cells (not recorded which) from PBMCs. All receptors come from a human donor with aplastic anemia. CDR3s include the opening cysteine and the closing phenylalanine or tryptophan. The order of the fields is V gene, D gene, clone size, J gene, CDR3 length, CDR3 DNA, CDR3 protein. The D gene is left open where the match is weak. Only part of the rows carry a size: once, few, many, or a class if the clone is expanded.

v_gene: TRBV9; d_gene: NA; abundance: many; j_gene: TRBJ2-7; len: 14; CDR3nt: TGTGCCAGCAGCGCTCAGGACAGTTCCTACGAGCAGTACTTC; CDR3aa: CASSAQDSSYEQYF
v_gene: TRBV11-2; d_gene: NA; abundance: many; j_gene: TRBJ1-1; len: 15; CDR3nt: TGTGCCAGCAGTTCCCTGGGCCGAACGGGGACTGAAGCTTTCTTT; CDR3aa: CASSSLGRTGTEAFF
v_gene: TRBV27; d_gene: TRBD1; abundance: NA; j_gene: TRBJ2-7; len: 11; CDR3nt: TGTGCCAGCATACAGACAGGGGAGCAGTACTTC; CDR3aa: CASIQTGEQYF
v_gene: TRBV2; d_gene: NA; abundance: many; j_gene: TRBJ1-5; len: 15; CDR3nt: TGTGCCAGCACCCCCGAGGGGCTGTACAATCAGCCCCAGCATTTT; CDR3aa: CASTPEGLYNQPQHF
v_gene: TRBV29-1; d_gene: TRBD2; abundance: NA; j_gene: TRBJ2-5; len: 13; CDR3nt: TGCAGCGTTGTGCGGGGGGCTCAAGAGACCCAGTACTTC; CDR3aa: CSVVRGAQETQYF
v_gene: TRBV19; d_gene: NA; abundance: NA; j_gene: TRBJ2-1; len: 13; CDR3nt: TGTGCCAGTAGTATTACAGATTACAATGAGCAGTTCTTC; CDR3aa: CASSITDYNEQFF
v_gene: TRBV25-1; d_gene: TRBD1; abundance: NA; j_gene: TRBJ2-7; len: 12; CDR3nt: TGTGCCAGCAGTGGACAGGGTCGAGAGCAGTACTTC; CDR3aa: CASSGQGREQYF
v_gene: TRBV28; d_gene: NA; abundance: few; j_gene: TRBJ1-1; len: 15; CDR3nt: TGTGCCAGCAGCGGGCCGGGACACCCGAACACTGAAGCTTTCTTT; CDR3aa: CASSGPGHPNTEAFF
v_gene: TRBV24-1; d_gene: NA; abundance: few; j_gene: TRBJ1-5; len: 16; CDR3nt: TGTGCCAGCAGCTTGTATGGACAGATTGGCAATCAGCCCCAGCATTTT; CDR3aa: CASSLYGQIGNQPQHF
v_gene: TRBV2; d_gene: TRBD2; abundance: NA; j_gene: TRBJ2-1; len: 14; CDR3nt: TGTGCCAGCAGTGATTTAGCGGGAGGCAATGAGCAGTTCTTC; CDR3aa: CASSDLAGGNEQFF
v_gene: TRBV20-1; d_gene: TRBD1; abundance: NA; j_gene: TRBJ2-7; len: 14; CDR3nt: TGCAGTGCTAGCGGGACAGGGGCTTCCTACGAGCAGTACTTC; CDR3aa: CSASGTGASYEQYF
v_gene: TRBV19; d_gene: TRBD2; abundance: many; j_gene: TRBJ2-5; len: 14; CDR3nt: TGTGCCAGTAGTATCGGTCGGGGGGGTCACCCCCAGTACTTC; CDR3aa: CASSIGRGGHPQYF
v_gene: TRBV7-6; d_gene: NA; abundance: NA; j_gene: TRBJ2-5; len: 13; CDR3nt: TGTGCCAGCAGCTTAACGGCCAAAGAGACCCAGTACTTC; CDR3aa: CASSLTAKETQYF
v_gene: TRBV29-1; d_gene: NA; abundance: NA; j_gene: TRBJ2-3; len: 14; CDR3nt: TGCAGCGTTGAACCAGGGGGGAACACAGATACGCAGTATTTT; CDR3aa: CSVEPGGNTDTQYF
v_gene: TRBV7-2; d_gene: NA; abundance: NA; j_gene: TRBJ2-7; len: 13; CDR3nt: TGTGCCAGCAGCGTGGGTCCCCTCTACGAGCAGTACTTC; CDR3aa: CASSVGPLYEQYF
v_gene: TRBV29-1; d_gene: NA; abundance: NA; j_gene: TRBJ2-7; len: 13; CDR3nt: TGCAGCGTTGAAGCGGGACCGCCCTACGAGCAGTACTTC; CDR3aa: CSVEAGPPYEQYF
v_gene: TRBV5-1; d_gene: NA; abundance: once; j_gene: TRBJ1-1; len: 13; CDR3nt: TGCGCCAGCAGCTTGTGTAGAGGGAGTAAAGCTTTCTTT; CDR3aa: CASSLCRGSKAFF
v_gene: TRBV19; d_gene: NA; abundance: many; j_gene: TRBJ1-5; len: 13; CDR3nt: TGTGCCAGTAGTATTACAGCACAACAGCCCCAGCATTTT; CDR3aa: CASSITAQQPQHF
v_gene: TRBV7-8; d_gene: TRBD1; abundance: NA; j_gene: TRBJ1-6; len: 15; CDR3nt: TGTGCCAGCAGTTTCGCGCAGGGGGTCTATTCACCCCTCCACTTT; CDR3aa: CASSFAQGVYSPLHF
v_gene: TRBV24-1; d_gene: NA; abundance: NA; j_gene: TRBJ1-1; len: 17; CDR3nt: TGTGCCACCAGTGATTACGCAGGGCGAACACGGGACACTGAAGCTTTCTTT; CDR3aa: CATSDYAGRTRDTEAFF
v_gene: TRBV7-6; d_gene: NA; abundance: NA; j_gene: TRBJ2-5; len: 13; CDR3nt: TGTGCCAGCAGTCCCGGGATACAAGAGACCCAGTACTTC; CDR3aa: CASSPGIQETQYF
v_gene: TRBV19; d_gene: TRBD1; abundance: NA; j_gene: TRBJ2-1; len: 14; CDR3nt: TGTGCCAGTAGAGCGACAGGGGCATACAATGAGCAGTTCTTC; CDR3aa: CASRATGAYNEQFF
v_gene: TRBV15; d_gene: TRBD1; abundance: few; j_gene: TRBJ1-2; len: 13; CDR3nt: TGTGCCACCAGCAGCACAGGGGGCCGCGGCTACACCTTC; CDR3aa: CATSSTGGRGYTF
v_gene: TRBV9; d_gene: TRBD2; abundance: many; j_gene: TRBJ2-5; len: 17; CDR3nt: TGTGCCAGCAGCGTCGGGGACGCGGGGGGATTTGGGGAGACCCAGTACTTC; CDR3aa: CASSVGDAGGFGETQYF
v_gene: TRBV5-4; d_gene: NA; abundance: many; j_gene: TRBJ2-7; len: 13; CDR3nt: TGTGCCAGCAGCTTTGACGAGTCCTACGAGCAGTACTTC; CDR3aa: CASSFDESYEQYF
v_gene: TRBV4-1; d_gene: TRBD1; abundance: many; j_gene: TRBJ2-1; len: 16; CDR3nt: TGCGCCAGCAGCCAAGATCACAGGGGGCCCTACAATGAGCAGTTCTTC; CDR3aa: CASSQDHRGPYNEQFF
v_gene: TRBV4-2; d_gene: NA; abundance: many; j_gene: TRBJ2-3; len: 16; CDR3nt: TGTGCCAGCAGCGGTTTCGGCCAGGGGCCCACAGATACGCAGTATTTT; CDR3aa: CASSGFGQGPTDTQYF
v_gene: TRBV5-1; d_gene: NA; abundance: NA; j_gene: TRBJ2-5; len: 11; CDR3nt: TGCGCCAGCAGCTTGGACGAGACCCAGTACTTC; CDR3aa: CASSLDETQYF
v_gene: TRBV29-1; d_gene: TRBD1; abundance: NA; j_gene: TRBJ1-1; len: 15; CDR3nt: TGCAGCGTTGAAGGGGAGACAGGGGGTAGAACTGAAGCTTTCTTT; CDR3aa: CSVEGETGGRTEAFF
v_gene: TRBV19; d_gene: TRBD1; abundance: NA; j_gene: TRBJ2-5; len: 14; CDR3nt: TGTGCCAGTCGTATGACAGGGGGCTCAAGAACCCAGTACTTC; CDR3aa: CASRMTGGSRTQYF
v_gene: TRBV7-9; d_gene: NA; abundance: once; j_gene: TRBJ2-7; len: 13; CDR3nt: TGTGCCAGCAGCTTCTCCCAAACCTACGAGCAGTACTTC; CDR3aa: CASSFSQTYEQYF
v_gene: TRBV25-1; d_gene: NA; abundance: NA; j_gene: TRBJ2-1; len: 16; CDR3nt: TGTGCCAGCAGTGAAAATCCGACCCGACGGTACAATGAGCAGTTCTTC; CDR3aa: CASSENPTRRYNEQFF
v_gene: TRBV29-1; d_gene: NA; abundance: NA; j_gene: TRBJ1-4; len: 13; CDR3nt: TGCAGCGTTGATCCGGGCACTAATGAAAAACTGTTTTTT; CDR3aa: CSVDPGTNEKLFF
v_gene: TRBV7-6; d_gene: TRBD1; abundance: many; j_gene: TRBJ1-1; len: 13; CDR3nt: TGTGCCAGCAGCCAAAACAGGGGCACTGAAGCTTTCTTT; CDR3aa: CASSQNRGTEAFF
v_gene: TRBV19; d_gene: NA; abundance: NA; j_gene: TRBJ1-2; len: 16; CDR3nt: TGTGCCAGCCGGCCGATAAGTATGAGGAAGGACTATGGCTACACCTTC; CDR3aa: CASRPISMRKDYGYTF